The 30 T cell receptor beta chains listed next were all sequenced from one sample in a study of T-cell reconstitution after alpha-beta-depleted transplantation in children (dated by TCRdb to 2016 to 2018). The library was produced with PCR. The sequencing machine was an Illumina HiSeq 2500. TCR library preparation used molecular barcoding, with unique molecular identifiers applied to normalize quantification of the TCRbeta repertoire. TCRdb reworked the public reads: Q25 trimming with fastp, MiXCR clone assembly, productive beta chains retained. All rows with the same CDR3 protein become a single entry with the most common DNA and genes. The sample yields about 610,000 distinct CDR3 sequences; more than 9% were counted once. 3.5% to 5% of the sample lies in the top ten. Sample: PBMCs from the stem cell graft donor, taken from the stem cell graft. The receptor source for this set is a human donor who donated a stem cell graft to a child with acute myeloid leukemia.

This clonotype has a count of ten or more. The rearrangement uses TRBV7-2 and TRBJ2-3; perhaps TRBD1 as D (7 bases). V was cut by 5 bases and J by 3 bases, with 21 bases left in between. Germline loops: CDR1 SGHTA, CDR2 FQGNSA. This CDR3 has 17 residues. The CDR3: CASSRWGRRGQTDTQYF. For the CDR3, the DNA is TGTGCCAGCAGCCGATGGGGTAGGCGGGGACAGACAGATACGCAGTATTTT.

There are many counts of this clonotype. The chain carries TRBV29-1 and TRBJ2-7; D is unclear. Germline lookup yields CDR1 SQVTM and CDR2 ANQGSEA. V shed 4 bases and J shed 0 bases, with 13 bases lying between them. The CDR3 spans 14 residues. Written as DNA, the CDR3 is TGCAGCGTTGGTATTCTCAAGAGCTCCTACGAGCAGTACTTC. Translating it yields CSVGILKSSYEQYF.

The chain has TRBV7-2 and TRBJ2-2, with 7 nucleotides matching TRBD2. Unmatched junction bases numbered 17, after V lost 8 bases and J lost 5 bases. Germline CDR1 and CDR2: SGHTA and FQGNSA. CDR3 size: 17 residues. The CDR3 DNA follows: TGTGCCAGCTCCACTCTAGGTGGCGGGAGTTTTACCGGGGAGCTGTTTTTT. It encodes CASSTLGGGSFTGELFF.

This sequence joins TRBV29-1 and TRBJ1-1, with unresolved D. This CDR3 has 13 amino acids. Per germline, CDR1 SQVTM and CDR2 ANQGSEA. V lost 4 bases and J 0 bases, leaving 9 bases between the germline ends. The CDR3 loop reads CSVGARLNTEAFF. The CDR3 DNA is TGCAGCGTTGGAGCCAGGCTGAACACTGAAGCTTTCTTT.

Many counts were recorded for this clonotype. The chain combines TRBV6-5 with TRBJ2-7; possible D gene TRBD2, 5 bases. The CDR3 loop spans 14 amino acids. V shed 6 bases and J shed 3 bases, with 15 bases lying between them. Germline assignment: CDR1 MNHEY and CDR2 SVGAGI. The CDR3 loop reads CASSLDQAVYEQYF. In DNA, the CDR3 is TGTGCCAGCAGCTTAGACCAAGCGGTCTACGAGCAGTACTTC.

This clonotype has at least ten counts. J is TRBJ2-3 and V is TRBV7-2; 9 positions agree with TRBD2. Germline V lookup: CDR1 SGHTA, CDR2 FQGNSA. This CDR3 has 17 amino acids. Trimming took 0 bases from V and 2 from J; bases not matched to a gene: 6. The CDR3 here is CASSLARTSADTDTQYF. The CDR3 DNA reads as TGTGCCAGCAGCTTAGCCCGGACTAGCGCGGACACAGATACGCAGTATTTT. Drawing the rest from reference TRBV7-2 and TRBJ2-3, the complete variable domain is GAGVSQSPSNKVTEKGKDVELRCDPISGHTALYWYRQSLGQGLEFLIYFQGNSAPDKSGLPSDRFSAERTGGSVSTLTIQRTQQEDSAVYLCASSLARTSADTDTQYFGPGTRLTVL.

In its sample, this clonotype was seen a few times. The rearrangement links TRBV7-2 to TRBJ2-1, with D tentatively TRBD1 (6 bases). Per the germline V gene, CDR1 is SGHTA and CDR2 is FQGNSA. V lost 1 base and J lost 8, with 15 bases in between. The CDR3 has 15 amino acids. CDR3 coding DNA: TGTGCCAGCAGCTTAGTTGTCCAGGGGACACATGAGCAGTTCTTC. It specifies CASSLVVQGTHEQFF.

This clonotype has at least ten counts. V usage is TRBV20-1 and J usage is TRBJ2-5; TRBD2 matches at 11 bases. Germline V gene data show CDR1 as DFQATT and CDR2 as SNEGSKA (reference sequence). Trimming at V came to 5 bases and at J to 2 bases, leaving 10 bases not matched to a gene. The CDR3 length is 16 residues. The CDR3 region has the DNA TGCAGTGCTGGGCCACCGGGACTAGCGGTACAAGAGACCCAGTACTTC. Its translation is CSAGPPGLAVQETQYF.

This chain uses TRBV12-3 or TRBV12-4 with TRBJ1-1, with unresolved D. CDR3 length: 14 residues. V was shortened by 0 bases and J by 1 base, with 6 bases between the two germline ends. For the CDR3, the DNA is TGTGCCAGCAGTTTAGCTGCCCGGAACACTGAAGCTTTCTTT. This translates into CASSLAARNTEAFF.

This clonotype was detected many times. This chain uses TRBV6-2 or TRBV6-3 with TRBJ2-1; maybe TRBD1 (5 bases). V lost 6 bases and J lost 1, with 13 bases in between. The CDR3 covers 15 residues. Germline lookup yields CDR1 MNHEY and CDR2 SVGEGT. Here the CDR3 DNA reads TGTGCCAGCAGCCTACAGGCACCGTCCTACAATGAGCAGTTCTTC. Encoded protein: CASSLQAPSYNEQFF.

The V and J genes are TRBV6-2 or TRBV6-3 and TRBJ2-3; TRBD2 might be the D (5 bases). The CDR3 is made up of 16 amino acids. Germline loops: CDR1 MNHEY, CDR2 SVGEGT. The V end was cut by 0 bases, the J end by 3 bases, with 13 bases between. The CDR3 nucleotides read TGTGCCAGCAGTTACTCGAAAACGGGAATGACAGATACGCAGTATTTT. Protein: CASSYSKTGMTDTQYF.

The rearrangement uses TRBV4-1 and TRBJ1-5, with D perhaps matching TRBD1 (6 bases). The V gene's germline CDR1 is MGHRA and CDR2 YSYEKL. CDR3 length: 17 amino acids. V lost 6 bases and J lost 0, with 18 bases in between. CDR3 sequence reads: CASSPDGGQYSNQPQHF. The CDR3 DNA sequence: TGCGCCAGCAGTCCTGACGGGGGGCAATATAGCAATCAGCCCCAGCATTTT.

The V gene is TRBV4-3, the J gene TRBJ2-6; D assignment may be TRBD1 or TRBD2 (6 bases each). Germline lookup yields CDR1 LGHNA and CDR2 YSLEER. V lost 1 base, J lost 2 bases, and 15 bases lay in between. This CDR3 has 18 amino acids. CDR3 in DNA: TGCGCCAGCAGCCAAGTAGGTAGGGGGGCGGCTGGGGCCAACGTCCTGACTTTC. Translated, it gives CASSQVGRGAAGANVLTF.

The chain joins TRBV6-1 to TRBJ2-3; the match to TRBD2 covers 8 bases. The CDR3 has 16 residues. Germline V gene sequence: CDR1 MNHNS, CDR2 SASEGT. V shed 6 bases and J 2 bases; nucleotides not matched to a gene: 10. This CDR3 is CASREGTSPSTDTQYF. As DNA, the CDR3 is TGTGCCAGCAGGGAGGGGACTAGTCCCTCCACAGATACGCAGTATTTT.

The chain joins TRBV24-1 to TRBJ2-4, with 9 bases identical to TRBD1. J gave up 0 bases and V 4 bases, and 15 bases lay outside the gene matches. This CDR3 comprises 20 residues. Germline CDR1 is KGHDR and CDR2 is SFDVKD. CDR3 sequence: CATSDLQGAMRFLAKNIQYF. Written as DNA, the CDR3 is TGTGCCACCAGTGACCTACAGGGGGCCATGAGATTTCTAGCCAAAAACATTCAGTACTTC.

This chain links TRBV11-1 with TRBJ2-7, with D tentatively TRBD2 (5 bases). V was pared by 3 bases and J by 3 bases, with 12 bases between. CDR1 is SGHAT and CDR2 is FQDESV in the germline V gene (reference sequence). The CDR3 length is 14 residues. CDR3 sequence reads: CASSFEGVGYEQYF. CDR3 nucleotides: TGTGCCAGCAGCTTTGAGGGAGTGGGCTACGAGCAGTACTTC.

Ten or more counts support this clonotype. V gene TRBV4-3 combines with J gene TRBJ2-1; no clear D gene. Per the germline V gene, CDR1 is LGHNA and CDR2 is YSLEER. Trimming pared 1 base from V and 6 bases from J, leaving 4 bases between. The CDR3 extends over 12 amino acids. CDR3 sequence reads: CASSQGFNEQFF. The CDR3 coding sequence is TGCGCCAGCAGCCAAGGGTTCAATGAGCAGTTCTTC.

This clonotype was counted at least ten times. The V call is TRBV9, the J call TRBJ2-3; tentatively, D is TRBD2 (6 bases). Looked up from germline, CDR1 is SGDLS and CDR2 is YYNGEE. V was pared by 0 bases and J by 1 base, with 9 bases between. The CDR3 is 15 residues long. This CDR3 is CASSVAWGGTDTQYF. CDR3 DNA sequence: TGTGCCAGCAGCGTAGCTTGGGGGGGCACAGATACGCAGTATTTT. Combining the CDR3 with reference TRBV9 and TRBJ2-3 gives the whole variable domain DSGVTQTPKHLITATGQRVTLRCSPRSGDLSVYWYQQSLDQGLQFLIQYYNGEERAKGNILERFSAQQFPDLHSELNLSSLELGDSALYFCASSVAWGGTDTQYFGPGTRLTVL.

The table lists this clonotype with a few counts. The rearrangement joins TRBV27 to TRBJ1-2, with 7 bases aligning to TRBD1. Germline V gives CDR1 MNHEY, CDR2 SMNVEV (reference sequence). This CDR3 has 14 residues. Losses at the gene ends were 5 bases for V and 4 bases for J; bases not matched to a gene: 7. The CDR3 region is CASSRQGAGYGYTF. The CDR3 coding sequence is TGTGCCAGCAGTAGACAGGGTGCGGGCTATGGCTACACCTTC.

Written as DNA, the CDR3 is TGTGCCAGCAGCCCAACTGGGGACGGATCCTACGAGCAGTACTTC. Its protein product is CASSPTGDGSYEQYF. The chain recombines TRBV7-9 with TRBJ2-7; either TRBD1 or TRBD2 may fit D (5 bases each). CDR3 length: 15 amino acids. Trimming took off 5 bases at V and 1 base at J, with 15 bases between the two ends. CDR1 and CDR2 (germline): SEHNR, FQNEAQ (reference sequence).

This clonotype occurred a few times. The chain links TRBV20-1 to TRBJ2-3; D is perhaps TRBD1 (6 bases). The CDR3 length is 14 residues. V was cut by 0 bases and J by 1 base, with 8 bases left in between. The germline CDR1 and CDR2 sequences are DFQATT and SNEGSKA (reference sequence). The chain's CDR3 is CSARDPGGTDTQYF. In DNA, the CDR3 is TGCAGTGCTAGAGATCCAGGGGGCACAGATACGCAGTATTTT.

The CDR3 region has the DNA TGTGCCAGCAGTCCTCAACAGGGGGCTGGGGAGCAGTACTTC. It specifies CASSPQQGAGEQYF. The J gene is TRBJ2-7, the V gene TRBV12-3 or TRBV12-4; 9 positions agree with TRBD1. The V gene end was trimmed by 5 bases and the J gene end by 7 bases; junction bases not matched to a gene: 9. CDR3 length: 14 residues.

The sample holds a few counts of this clonotype. This chain connects TRBV20-1 to TRBJ1-3; perhaps TRBD1 as D (6 bases). Germline values: CDR1 DFQATT, CDR2 SNEGSKA (reference sequence). This CDR3 is built from 13 residues. Trimming cost V 6 bases and J 0 bases, with 9 bases left between them. The CDR3 loop reads CSALTGSGNTIYF. The CDR3 DNA sequence: TGCAGTGCCCTGACAGGCTCTGGAAACACCATATATTTT.

There are many counts of this clonotype. This chain joins TRBV11-3 and TRBJ2-3, with 9 nucleotides matching TRBD2. CDR1 and CDR2 from the germline V gene are SGHNT and YENEEA. J gave up 6 bases and V 5 bases, and 6 bases lay outside the gene matches. The CDR3 loop spans 14 amino acids. This CDR3 reads CASSPISGSDTQYF. The CDR3 DNA is TGTGCCAGCAGCCCAATTAGCGGGAGTGATACGCAGTATTTT.

The V call is TRBV28, the J call TRBJ2-7, with 10 bases lining up with TRBD2. The J segment lost 3 bases and the V segment lost 2 bases, leaving 19 bases of the junction unmatched. The CDR3 consists of 20 residues. Germline-derived CDR1 and CDR2 are MDHEN and SYDVKM. The DNA of the CDR3 is TGTGCCAGCAGTTTACCCATTGGGGCGACCAGGACTAGCGGAGACTACGAGCAGTACTTC. It codes for CASSLPIGATRTSGDYEQYF.

There are a few counts of this clonotype. The CDR3 nucleotides are TGCAGTGCTAGAGGTGATGACCTAGCGGGGGTGGAGCAGTTCTTC. This encodes CSARGDDLAGVEQFF. The V and J genes are TRBV20-1 and TRBJ2-1; 10 positions match TRBD2. V lost 1 base to trimming and J lost 10 bases; unmatched junction nucleotides: 10. The CDR3 length is 15 residues. Looked up from germline, CDR1 is DFQATT and CDR2 is SNEGSKA (reference sequence).

This clonotype was seen more than once but under ten times. The J gene is TRBJ1-1, the V gene TRBV9; D gene unclear. V was cut by 0 bases and J by 1 base, with 10 bases left in between. The CDR3 totals 15 residues. Germline V gives CDR1 SGDLS, CDR2 YYNGEE. The CDR3 DNA reads TGTGCCAGCAGCGTAGGTCCGGACCCGAACACTGAAGCTTTCTTT. This sequence encodes CASSVGPDPNTEAFF.

This clonotype was seen a few times. The chain joins TRBV3-1 to TRBJ2-7; 13 bases map to TRBD2. V shed 3 bases and J 3 bases; nucleotides not matched to a gene: 11. The CDR3 covers 18 residues. Germline V gene data show CDR1 as LGHDT and CDR2 as YNNKEL (reference sequence). The CDR3 DNA follows: TGTGCCAGCAGCCATAAGGGCTGGACTAGCGGGAGTTTCTACGAGCAGTACTTC. It is translated as CASSHKGWTSGSFYEQYF.

The V gene is TRBV12-3 or TRBV12-4, the J gene TRBJ1-4; D ambiguous. V was pared by 6 bases and J by 8 bases, with 16 bases between. The CDR3 loop spans 14 amino acids. CDR3 amino acids: CASSPPNRLEKLFF. CDR3 in DNA: TGTGCCAGCAGCCCCCCGAACCGGTTAGAAAAACTGTTTTTT.

At least ten counts were recorded for this clonotype. V usage is TRBV29-1 and J usage is TRBJ2-3, with D unclear. The CDR3 is 12 amino acids. The germline V gene encodes CDR1 SQVTM and CDR2 ANQGSEA. Trimming removed 5 bases from V and 1 base from J, with 7 bases in between. The CDR3 region is CSVITGTDTQYF. The CDR3 DNA reads as TGCAGCGTTATAACAGGCACAGATACGCAGTATTTT.